This T cell receptor (beta chain) appears in the sequencing data of a study of early T cells in non-severe SARS-CoV-2 infection (dated by TCRdb to about 2021). Regarding the complete study: Bulk RNA from unsorted whole blood was used for TCR sequencing, so alpha and beta chains could not be paired. Results the study describes overall, beyond this receptor: VDJdb matching was skewed toward anti-spike CD8 responses and likely underestimated virus-specific expansions, missing private and CD4 specificities.

Libraries were constructed by 5' RACE. TCRdb lists the instrument as NextSeq 500. To correct for sequencing error and PCR bias, the TCR library protocol tagged individual cDNA molecules with unique molecular identifiers. Both TCR alpha and beta chains were sequenced, and tight co-correlation was observed between alpha and beta sequence abundances in each sample. In the original analysis: V gene, J gene and CDR3 annotation of TCR sequences was performed with Decombinator V4. Expanded TCRs were defined as changing significantly between any two time points under a Poisson model with p below 0.0001. TCR abundances were normalised to the total number of TCRs sequenced per sample and expressed as counts per million. MAIT TCRs were defined by TRAV1-2 paired with TRAJ12, TRAJ20 or TRAJ33, and iNKT TCRs by TRAV10 paired with TRAJ18. VDJdb, accessed on 1 November 2021, was searched for TCRs annotated for CMV, EBV and SARS-CoV-2, and TCRs annotated for more than one antigen were excluded. Clones were called with MiXCR by TCRdb after fastp trimmed the public reads at Q25, and only in-frame beta chains were retained. Each CDR3 protein appears once, grouped with its most common genes and DNA. TCRdb, not the original authors, processed these V and J calls. The table for this sample lists roughly 93,000 distinct CDR3 sequences; roughly 9.6% of them were counted only once. 5.1% of the sample is held by the ten biggest clonotypes.

Cut back by 10 bases and 5 bases, the V and J ends lie 9 bases apart. CDR3 length: 11 amino acids, cysteine to phenylalanine. Just the 33-base CDR3 DNA is kept, in frame starting at base 1. According to the germline V gene (reference sequence), CDR1 reads MNHEY and CDR2 reads SMNVEV. A case-control design nested within a healthcare worker cohort in London, UK, was used, with weekly nasopharyngeal swab PCR tests and blood sampling performed. Between 23 and 31 March 2020, the week of the UK lockdown, healthcare workers were enrolled and then followed up weekly for as long as 16 weeks. A few counts support this clonotype. What this receptor recognizes is not known. The input lacks base qualities; no much larger clone sits a single base away.

The receptor was derived from an adult who was a healthcare worker with PCR-confirmed SARS-CoV-2 infection or an uninfected control (not recorded which). The rearrangement joined TRBV27 to TRBJ1-5, with the identity of the D gene unclear. Sequencing used whole blood. The DNA is TGTGCCACCGGGGTTTATCAGCCCCAGCATTTT. It translates as CATGVYQPQHF.